Below are 8 T cell receptor beta chains sequenced from a single sample in a study of blood T cell repertoires in COVID-19. Clones were read by immunoSEQ multiplex PCR, and TCRdb kept only the in-frame ones, dropping some. The data hold 330,000 or so clones, with around 87% observed a single time. Sequenced sample: PBMCs or T cells enriched from blood (not recorded which). The source of these receptors is a man aged 35-49 years in a cohort exposed to, infected with or recovered from COVID-19 (not recorded which).

The rearrangement joins TRBV2 to TRBJ1-2; 10 nucleotides line up with TRBD1. Looked up from germline, CDR1 is SNHLY and CDR2 is FYNNEI. This CDR3 is built from 12 residues. The ends lost 5 bases at V and 8 bases at J; junction bases unmatched: 2. CDR3 loop: CASSRDRGGYTF. Here the CDR3 DNA reads TGTGCCAGCAGTCGGGACAGGGGCGGCTACACCTTC. The entire variable domain, with the rest obtained from reference TRBV2 and TRBJ1-2, is as follows: EPEVTQTPSHQVTQMGQEVILRCVPISNHLYFYWYRQILGQKVEFLVSFYNNEISEKSEIFDDQFSVERPDGSNFTLKIRSTKLEDSAMYFCASSRDRGGYTFGSGTRLTVV.

With respect to this clone: The same CDR3 can be traced to other DNA sequences in this sample. The genes are TRBV11-2 and TRBJ2-1, with 8 bases fitting TRBD2. The V gene end was trimmed by 5 bases and the J gene end by 5 bases; junction bases not matched to a gene: 2. The CDR3 runs to 13 residues. The germline V gene has CDR1 SGHAT and CDR2 FQNNGV. The chain's CDR3 is CASSPGLDNEQFF. For the CDR3, the DNA is TGTGCCAGCAGCCCGGGACTAGACAATGAGCAGTTCTTC. The full variable domain, completed using reference TRBV11-2 and TRBJ2-1, is EAGVAQSPRYKIIEKRQSVAFWCNPISGHATLYWYQQILGQGPKLLIQFQNNGVVDDSQLPKDRFSAERLKGVDSTLKIQPAKLEDSAVYLCASSPGLDNEQFFGPGTRLTVL.

This sequence joins TRBV5-1 and TRBJ2-1; the match to TRBD2 covers 16 bases. The junction had 12 bases not matched to a gene; V was cut back by 10 bases and J by 8 bases. CDR3 length equals 16 residues. Germline values: CDR1 SGHRS, CDR2 YFSETQ. CDR3 region: CASAQGTSGRVDEQFF. The CDR3 DNA is TGCGCCTCAGCACAGGGGACTAGCGGGAGGGTGGATGAGCAGTTCTTC.

V usage is TRBV6-5 and J usage is TRBJ2-1, with 10 bases identical to TRBD2. With V trimmed by 4 bases and J by 14 bases, 11 bases remained unmatched. This CDR3 region has 14 residues. Germline assignment: CDR1 MNHEY and CDR2 SVGAGI. CDR3 region: CASSSKIGTSEKFF. CDR3 DNA sequence: TGTGCCAGCAGTTCAAAGATAGGGACTAGCGAAAAGTTCTTC.

The rearrangement uses TRBV14 and TRBJ1-1, with D unresolved. CDR3 length equals 16 residues. Between the trimmed V and J ends, which lost 0 bases and 8 bases, there was a span of 19 bases. The germline V gene has CDR1 SGHDN and CDR2 FVKESK. The CDR3: CASSQDPPIGSGEAFF. Written as DNA, the CDR3 is TGTGCCAGCAGCCAAGATCCCCCGATTGGGAGCGGGGAAGCTTTCTTT.

This clone was recorded only once. The rearrangement joins TRBV18 to TRBJ2-1, with D possibly matching TRBD2 (5 bases). The CDR3 is made up of 12 amino acids. The V end lost 8 bases, the J end lost 9 bases, and 14 bases lay between the germline ends. The germline V gene has CDR1 KGHSH and CDR2 LQKENI. DNA for the CDR3: TGTGCCAGCCAAATCGGGATCGCTGAGCAGTTCTTC. Its translation is CASQIGIAEQFF.

This clone came up once. The V call is TRBV29-1, the J call TRBJ1-1; D unclear. The V gene lost 1 base and the J gene lost 0 bases, with 6 bases spanning the gap. CDR1 SQVTM and CDR2 ANQGSEA come from the germline V gene. CDR3 length: 13 residues. In DNA, the CDR3 is TGCAGCGTTGAAGCCCAGTTGAACACTGAAGCTTTCTTT. Protein: CSVEAQLNTEAFF.

Notes on this clone: This same CDR3 is encoded by further DNA sequences in the sample. The chain uses TRBV25-1 and TRBJ2-5, with D tentatively TRBD2 (5 bases). Germline CDR1 and CDR2: MGHDK and SYGVNS. Trimming pared 1 base from V and 5 bases from J, leaving 11 bases between. CDR3 length: 14 residues. DNA of the CDR3: TGTGCCAGCAGTGAATTGGCCGGCGGGGAGACCCAGTACTTC. Translating gives CASSELAGGETQYF. The entire variable domain, with the rest obtained from reference TRBV25-1 and TRBJ2-5, is as follows: EADIYQTPRYLVIGTGKKITLECSQTMGHDKMYWYQQDPGMELHLIHYSYGVNSTEKGDLSSESTVSRIRTEHFPLTLESARPSHTSQYLCASSELAGGETQYFGPGTRLLVL.